Below are 22 T cell receptor beta chains sequenced from a single sample in a study of T cell clonality in common variable immunodeficiency. Study-level results: Fewer deletions and N-nucleotide insertions were reportedly seen in common variable immunodeficiency TCR beta sequences.

The antigens these receptors bind are not known. Sequencing was performed with immunoSEQ multiplex PCR; in TCRdb, only in-frame clones are kept and a portion is missing. Found here are about 26,000 clones, no singletons; the ten largest cover more than 20%. The material sequenced was peripheral blood mononuclear cells. These TCRs come from a human donor with common variable immunodeficiency.

This clone was recorded many times. Here the CDR3 reads CASSFPAQGTQYF. The sequenced CDR3 bases are TGTGCCAGCAGCTTTCCTGCCCAGGGGACC. The V call is TRBV7-9, the J call TRBJ2-5, with TRBD1 as a possible D gene (5 bases). The missing CDR3 end, 3 residues past where the read stops, is filled in from the germline J gene. V was clipped by 3 bases and J by 7 bases, with 12 bases between them. The CDR3 has 13 residues. Per the germline V gene, CDR1 is SEHNR and CDR2 is FQNEAQ (reference sequence).

A few counts support this clone. The read is 3 residues too short to cover the CDR3 end, so that end is filled in from the germline J gene. This rearrangement joins TRBV7-6 to TRBJ2-7; the D gene is possibly TRBD1 (6 bases). Per the germline V gene, CDR1 is SGHVS and CDR2 is FNYEAQ. V lost 0 bases, J lost 0 bases, and 9 bases lay in between. The CDR3 is made up of 15 amino acids. CDR3 residues: CASSLAPTGSYEQYF. The DNA read from the CDR3 is TGTGCCAGCAGCTTAGCACCGACAGGCTCCTACGAG.

At least ten counts were recorded for this clone. Read data end 3 residues before the CDR3 end; the end is taken from the germline J gene. The chain links TRBV6-1 to TRBJ1-2; D may be TRBD1 (6 bases). Per germline, CDR1 MNHNS and CDR2 SASEGT. CDR3 length equals 14 residues. Trimming removed 3 bases from V and 5 bases from J, with 13 bases in between. The CDR3 bases that were read are TGTGCCAGCAGTGATCAGGGGCGCATTTATGGC. Protein sequence: CASSDQGRIYG. From start to end, the CDR3 is CASSDQGRIYGYTF.

In its sample, this clone was seen many times. The read gets to within 3 residues of the CDR3 end, and the germline J gene fills in the rest. The V gene is TRBV7-3, the J gene TRBJ2-3; the match to TRBD2 covers 10 bases. CDR3 length: 18 amino acids. Unmatched junction bases numbered 8, after V lost 0 bases and J lost 2 bases. The germline CDR1 and CDR2 sequences are SGHTA and FQGTGA. The part of the CDR3 DNA that was read is TGTGCCAGCAGCTTAACGGCTAGCGGGAGTGCGGTCACAGATACG. This translates into CASSLTASGSAVTDT. The entire CDR3 reads CASSLTASGSAVTDTQYF.

As concerns this clone: The read gets to within 3 residues of the CDR3 end, and the germline J gene fills in the rest. The chain recombines TRBV19 with TRBJ2-3; the match to TRBD1 covers 10 bases. V lost 3 bases to trimming and J lost 3 bases; unmatched junction nucleotides: 9. Germline loops: CDR1 LNHDA, CDR2 SQIVND (reference sequence). The CDR3 has 17 residues. The sequenced CDR3 bases are TGTGCCAGTAGTATGGGCCTGACAGGGGGCCGGACAGATACG. This codes for CASSMGLTGGRTDT. From start to end, the CDR3 is CASSMGLTGGRTDTQYF.

To note about this clone: From the germline J gene comes the end of the CDR3, since the read stops 3 residues before it. This chain connects TRBV19 to TRBJ1-5; 7 nucleotides agree with TRBD1. CDR3 length: 13 amino acids. The ends lost 6 bases at V and 7 bases at J; junction bases unmatched: 6. From germline, CDR1 is LNHDA and CDR2 SQIVND (reference sequence). The CDR3 DNA, read in part, is TGTGCCAGTAGCCACAGGGGTAAGCAGCCC. Translated: CASSHRGKQP. The entire CDR3 is CASSHRGKQPQHF.

This clone was recorded many times. Read data end 3 residues before the CDR3 end; the end is taken from the germline J gene. The chain has TRBV7-3 and TRBJ2-1; 8 bases match TRBD2. V was pared by 1 base and J by 1 base, with 0 bases of the junction left unmatched. The CDR3 is 15 residues long. Germline V gene data show CDR1 as SGHTA and CDR2 as FQGTGA. CDR3 in amino acids: CASSLIAGSYNEQFF. The covered CDR3 bases are TGTGCCAGCAGCTTAATAGCGGGATCCTACAATGAG.

This clone was seen at least ten times. The read terminates 3 residues before the CDR3 end, so the remaining end is supplied by the germline J gene. V usage is TRBV6-4 and J usage is TRBJ2-1, with D tentatively TRBD2 (6 bases). Trimming took off 11 bases at V and 8 bases at J, with 19 bases between the two ends. The CDR3 sequence is 13 residues long. The germline CDR1 and CDR2 sequences are MRHNA and SNTAGT. The covered CDR3 bases are TGTGCCGGCCAATGGGAGGCAGGGCATGAG. It is translated as CAGQWEAGHE. Given in full, the CDR3 is CAGQWEAGHEQFF.

This clone was seen repeatedly, ten times or more. The CDR3 goes on 3 residues after the read ends, and that part is filled in from the germline J gene. The chain joins TRBV30 to TRBJ2-1; 8 bases agree with TRBD1. The J segment lost 2 bases and the V segment lost 1 base, leaving 16 bases of the junction unmatched. This CDR3 spans 19 amino acids. CDR1 and CDR2 (germline): GTSNPN, SVGIG (reference sequence). The CDR3 sequence: CAWSALLKGLDRAYNEQFF. CDR3 DNA (partial): TGTGCCTGGAGTGCGTTATTGAAAGGACTGGACAGGGCCTACAATGAG.

Many counts were recorded for this clone. The read gets to within 3 residues of the CDR3 end, and the germline J gene fills in the rest. The chain has TRBV2 and TRBJ2-3; no clear D gene. CDR3 length: 15 residues. V was pared by 6 bases and J by 1 base, with 14 bases between. Per the germline V gene, CDR1 is SNHLY and CDR2 is FYNNEI. The CDR3 is CASSEAPPGTDTQYF. The sequenced CDR3 bases are TGTGCCAGCAGCGAGGCTCCACCAGGCACAGATACG.

This clone was seen many times. Sequencing ends 3 residues short of the CDR3 end; the germline J gene provides the rest. The rearrangement uses TRBV27 and TRBJ1-6, with D possibly matching TRBD1 (5 bases). CDR3 length equals 15 residues. Deletions cut 3 bases from V and 6 bases from J, with 12 bases between. Germline-derived CDR1 and CDR2 are MNHEY and SMNVEV (reference sequence). The sequenced CDR3 bases are TGTGCCAGCAGTTTTTCAGGGATGGGTAATTCACCC. Its protein is CASSFSGMGNSP. The whole CDR3 is CASSFSGMGNSPLHF.

Ten or more counts support this clone. The read terminates 3 residues ahead of where the CDR3 ends, so the germline J gene completes it. The chain joins TRBV11-3 to TRBJ2-3, with 11 bases identical to TRBD2. In germline, CDR1 is SGHNT, CDR2 YENEEA. The J segment lost 2 bases and the V segment lost 3 bases, leaving 1 base of the junction unmatched. The CDR3 has 15 residues. CDR3: CASSLGLADTDTQYF. Partial CDR3 DNA: TGTGCCAGCAGCTTGGGACTAGCGGACACAGATACG.

This clone has only a few counts. The read is 3 residues too short to cover the CDR3 end, so that end is filled in from the germline J gene. V is TRBV2 and J is TRBJ2-7, with a tentative D call TRBD1 (6 bases). Germline V lookup: CDR1 SNHLY, CDR2 FYNNEI. This CDR3 is built from 14 residues. V gave up 2 bases and J gave up 2 bases, with 10 bases separating them. The CDR3 bases that were read are TGTGCCAGCAGTGAAAACAGGGACACCTACGAG. As protein: CASSENRDTYE. The complete CDR3 reads CASSENRDTYEQYF.

This chain's CDR3 is CASSFSGGTYNEQFF. CDR3 DNA, as far as it was read: TGCGCCAGCAGCTTTAGCGGGGGGACCTACAATGAG. The rearrangement links TRBV5-1 to TRBJ2-1; 10 bases fit TRBD2. The observed sequence ends 3 residues before the CDR3 terminus, with the missing tail filled in from the germline J gene. Trimming removed 2 bases from V and 2 bases from J; junction bases left unmatched: 1. Germline values: CDR1 SGHRS, CDR2 YFSETQ. This CDR3 has 15 amino acids.

This clone was recorded at least ten times. The read terminates 3 residues before the CDR3 end, so the remaining end is supplied by the germline J gene. The chain couples TRBV9 to TRBJ2-3; possible D gene TRBD2, 5 bases. V was pared by 0 bases and J by 1 base, with 9 bases between. CDR1 and CDR2 from the germline V gene are SGDLS and YYNGEE. The CDR3 runs 15 residues. CDR3 DNA (partial): TGTGCCAGCAGCGTAGTCGCGGGCGGCACAGATACG. Amino acids: CASSVVAGGTDT. The entire CDR3 reads CASSVVAGGTDTQYF.

Ten or more counts support this clone. The read comes to an end 3 residues before the CDR3 does, leaving the germline J gene to fill in the end. V gene TRBV7-9 combines with J gene TRBJ1-2, with D possibly being TRBD1 (5 bases). Germline V gene sequence: CDR1 SEHNR, CDR2 FQNEAQ (reference sequence). The CDR3 totals 13 residues. The V end lost 6 bases, the J end lost 2 bases, and 10 bases lay between the germline ends. The DNA read from the CDR3 is TGTGCCAGCAGGGTGGGGGGAAACTATGGC. It specifies CASRVGGNYG. The whole CDR3 sequence reads CASRVGGNYGYTF. Together with reference TRBV7-9 and TRBJ1-2, the CDR3 gives the full variable domain: DTGVSQNPRHKITKRGQNVTFRCDPISEHNRLYWYRQTLGQGPEFLTYFQNEAQLEKSRLLSDRFSAERPKGSFSTLEIQRTEQGDSAMYLCASRVGGNYGYTFGSGTRLTVV.

The sample holds many counts of this clone. CDR3 DNA (partial): TGTGCCAGCAGCGTAGACGGGACAGGGGGCTTGAGCTCCTATAATTCACCC. Protein sequence: CASSVDGTGGLSSYNSP. The complete CDR3 protein is CASSVDGTGGLSSYNSPLHF. The rearrangement joins TRBV9 to TRBJ1-6; 12 nucleotides agree with TRBD1. Read coverage stops 3 residues before the CDR3 terminus; the germline J gene supplies the remainder. The CDR3 spans 20 residues. J gave up 0 bases and V 0 bases, and 7 bases lay outside the gene matches. Germline values: CDR1 SGDLS, CDR2 YYNGEE.

This clone was observed at least ten times. With the read ending 3 residues before the CDR3 end, the germline J gene is used to fill in that end. The chain is built from TRBV14 and TRBJ2-7, with D maybe TRBD1 (5 bases). CDR3 length equals 14 residues. Per the germline V gene, CDR1 is SGHDN and CDR2 is FVKESK. Trimming took 3 bases from V and 5 from J, leaving 14 bases between them. CDR3 region: CASSQSARQHEQYF. The CDR3 DNA, read in part, is TGTGCCAGCAGCCAGTCAGCGCGACAGCACGAG. The entire variable domain, with the rest obtained from reference TRBV14 and TRBJ2-7, is as follows: EAGVTQFPSHSVIEKGQTVTLRCDPISGHDNLYWYRRVMGKEIKFLLHFVKESKQDESGMPNNRFLAERTGGTYSTLKVQPAELEDSGVYFCASSQSARQHEQYFGPGTRLTVT.

This clone was counted many times. The read ends 3 residues shy of where the CDR3 ends; the end is completed using the germline J gene. This chain joins TRBV19 and TRBJ2-3; 8 nucleotides agree with TRBD1. V gave up 6 bases and J gave up 4 bases; unmatched junction bases: 0. The length of the CDR3 is 12 residues. The germline V gene has CDR1 LNHDA and CDR2 SQIVND (reference sequence). CDR3 sequence: CASRQGADTQYF. The covered CDR3 bases are TGTGCCAGTAGACAGGGGGCAGATACG.

There are many counts of this clone. The read comes to an end 3 residues before the CDR3 does, leaving the germline J gene to fill in the end. The gene calls are TRBV7-6 and TRBJ2-7, with D uncertain. The CDR3 spans 15 residues. The germline V and J ends were trimmed by 1 base and 2 bases, with 12 bases remaining between them. In germline, CDR1 is SGHVS, CDR2 FNYEAQ. The CDR3 DNA, read in part, is TGTGCCAGCAGCTTAGTATTAGAACAGACCTACGAG. As protein: CASSLVLEQTYE. The full-length CDR3 reads as CASSLVLEQTYEQYF.

This clone was detected many times. Read sequence stops 3 residues before the CDR3 end, and the germline J gene provides the missing end. V gene TRBV12-3 or TRBV12-4 combines with J gene TRBJ2-1; 9 bases are shared with TRBD2. J was trimmed by 4 bases and V by 6 bases; bases with no gene match: 7. This CDR3 has 15 amino acids. The CDR3 loop reads CASSQSGGRYNEQFF. CDR3 bases read: TGTGCCAGCAGCCAAAGCGGGGGGAGGTACAATGAG.

This clone was picked up many times. Sequencing ends 3 residues short of the CDR3 end; the germline J gene provides the rest. The genes are TRBV2 and TRBJ2-2; the match to TRBD2 covers 10 bases. The CDR3 covers 16 residues. V was clipped by 1 base and J by 4 bases; unmatched bases: 3. The germline gives CDR1 SNHLY, CDR2 FYNNEI. CDR3 amino acids: CASSEGLAGVTGELFF. The part of the CDR3 DNA that was read is TGTGCCAGCAGTGAAGGCCTAGCGGGAGTCACCGGGGAG.